This TCR beta chain came from a study of T cells after yellow fever vaccination. Template-switching 5'RACE yielded the TCR cDNA; a universal primer site and UMIs were added in the process. TCRdb redid the calling of the 5' RACE reads with MiXCR, one entry per CDR3 protein. Of 550,000 to 750,000 distinct CDR3 sequences listed, about 13% are singletons. Trimming cost V 5 bases and J 6 bases, with 8 bases left between them. The CDR3 is made up of 10 amino acids. The germline gives CDR1 GTSNPN, CDR2 SVGIG (reference sequence). The rearrangement joins TRBV30 to TRBJ2-7; D is undetermined. The TCR originated in a man aged 30 to 39 who received the YFV17D yellow fever vaccine. The specimen was PBMCs, collected on the day of the yellow fever booster vaccination. The CDR3 is CAWGGPEQYF. CDR3 in DNA: TGTGCCTGGGGTGGGCCCGAGCAGTACTTC.